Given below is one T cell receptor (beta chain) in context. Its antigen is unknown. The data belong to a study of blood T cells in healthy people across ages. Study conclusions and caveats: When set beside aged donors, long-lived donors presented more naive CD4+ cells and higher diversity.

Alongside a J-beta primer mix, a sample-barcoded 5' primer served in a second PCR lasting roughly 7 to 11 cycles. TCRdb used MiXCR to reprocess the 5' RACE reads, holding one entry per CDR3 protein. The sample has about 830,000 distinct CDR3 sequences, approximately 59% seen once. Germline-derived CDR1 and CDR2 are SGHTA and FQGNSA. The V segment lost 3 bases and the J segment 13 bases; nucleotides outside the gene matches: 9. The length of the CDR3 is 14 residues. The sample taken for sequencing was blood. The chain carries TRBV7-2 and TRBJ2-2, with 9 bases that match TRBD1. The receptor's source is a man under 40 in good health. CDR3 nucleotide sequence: TGTGCCAGCAGCTTGGGCCGGGACAGGGAAGGGCTGTTTTTT. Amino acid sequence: CASSLGRDREGLFF.